The 15 T cell receptor beta chains below were found in one sample sequenced in a study of identical twins. From the 5' RACE reads, TCRdb called clonotypes with MiXCR, one entry per CDR3 protein. The repertoire holds nearly 650,000 distinct CDR3 sequences, with just over 7% as singletons. This sample also belongs to another study, concerning yellow fever vaccine responses in identical twins.

The sample consisted of PBMCs. These receptors all come from a woman aged 18-30 years in good health.

This clonotype was seen more than once but under ten times. The CDR3 sequence is CASSLLGYLAGELFF. The CDR3 nucleotides are TGTGCCAGCAGCTTACTGGGTTATCTGGCCGGGGAGCTGTTTTTT. The chain couples TRBV7-6 to TRBJ2-2; D ambiguous. V gave up 2 bases and J gave up 6 bases, with 13 bases separating them. There are 15 residues in the CDR3. Germline V gene lookup returns CDR1 SGHVS and CDR2 FNYEAQ.

This clonotype was detected a few times. This chain joins TRBV14 and TRBJ1-3, with 8 bases matching TRBD1. Germline V gene data show CDR1 as SGHDN and CDR2 as FVKESK. This CDR3 contains 15 residues. V lost 0 bases to trimming and J lost 8 bases; unmatched junction nucleotides: 6. This CDR3 reads CASSQDDRGGDTIYF. CDR3 nucleotide sequence: TGTGCCAGCAGCCAAGACGACAGGGGAGGGGACACCATATATTTT.

The rearrangement joins TRBV4-1 to TRBJ2-3; D is undetermined. Germline V lookup: CDR1 MGHRA, CDR2 YSYEKL. The CDR3 loop spans 13 amino acids. Trimming left V 0 bases short and J 5 bases short, with 6 bases between. The CDR3 here is CASSQENRDTQYF. CDR3 DNA sequence: TGCGCCAGCAGCCAAGAGAACCGAGATACGCAGTATTTT.

This clonotype has more than one count but fewer than ten. The chain links TRBV18 to TRBJ1-4; 8 bases align to TRBD1. The CDR3 has 14 amino acids. The V gene end was trimmed by 3 bases and the J gene end by 6 bases; junction bases not matched to a gene: 3. CDR1 and CDR2 from the germline V gene are KGHSH and LQKENI. For the CDR3, the DNA is TGTGCCAGCTCACCCCAGGGGGCGGATGAAAAACTGTTTTTT. It codes for CASSPQGADEKLFF.

The CDR3 is CASSSDGTSGSYTQYF. The CDR3 region has the DNA TGTGCCAGCAGCTCAGATGGGACTAGCGGGAGCTATACGCAGTATTTT. The chain carries TRBV7-9 and TRBJ2-3; TRBD2 agrees at 14 bases. This CDR3 comprises 16 residues. With V trimmed by 4 bases and J by 7 bases, 7 bases remained unmatched. From germline, CDR1 is SEHNR and CDR2 FQNEAQ (reference sequence).

This clonotype was seen more than once but under ten times. The genes are TRBV4-2 and TRBJ2-7; TRBD2 agrees at 12 bases. J gave up 1 base and V 0 bases, and 10 bases lay outside the gene matches. The CDR3 covers 19 residues. Germline V lookup: CDR1 LGHNA, CDR2 YNFKEQ. The CDR3: CASSQDQRLAGEGSYEQYF. The CDR3 DNA sequence: TGTGCCAGCAGCCAAGATCAAAGACTAGCGGGAGAAGGGTCCTACGAGCAGTACTTC.

In this sample, this clonotype turned up a few times. This chain joins TRBV11-2 and TRBJ2-7, with 9 nucleotides matching TRBD1. This CDR3 has 16 residues. After removal of 4 bases from V and 1 base from J, the junction contained 8 bases not matched to a gene. Germline V gene lookup returns CDR1 SGHAT and CDR2 FQNNGV. The CDR3 reads CASSSGTGQGSYEQYF. The CDR3 DNA reads TGTGCCAGCAGCTCCGGGACGGGACAGGGATCCTACGAGCAGTACTTC.

This clonotype was seen at least ten times. V usage is TRBV12-3 or TRBV12-4 and J usage is TRBJ2-6; 9 bases match TRBD1. The CDR3 totals 20 residues. V gave up 6 bases and J gave up 0 bases; unmatched junction bases: 15. CDR3 in DNA: TGTGCCAGCAGGAAGGGACAGGGAGGATTATTGTACTCTGGGGCCAACGTCCTGACTTTC. It yields the protein CASRKGQGGLLYSGANVLTF.

The genes are TRBV29-1 and TRBJ2-7; D remains ambiguous. This CDR3 has 13 amino acids. V was trimmed by 6 bases and J by 0 bases, leaving 12 bases between them. Germline values: CDR1 SQVTM, CDR2 ANQGSEA. CDR3: CSVHTESSYEQYF. CDR3 in DNA: TGCAGCGTCCACACTGAATCCTCCTACGAGCAGTACTTC.

The chain recombines TRBV29-1 with TRBJ1-6; TRBD1 is a possible D gene (5 bases). Trimming pared 6 bases from V and 8 bases from J, leaving 14 bases between. The CDR3 sequence is 13 residues long. Germline-derived CDR1 and CDR2 are SQVTM and ANQGSEA. The CDR3 loop is CSVGAGRDSPLHF. Written as DNA, the CDR3 is TGCAGCGTAGGGGCCGGCCGGGATTCACCCCTCCACTTT.

This clonotype was observed a few times. The chain has TRBV15 and TRBJ1-2; perhaps TRBD1 as D (6 bases). This CDR3 has 13 amino acids. V lost 6 bases to trimming and J lost 8 bases, with 16 bases between them. The germline V gene has CDR1 LNHNV and CDR2 YYDKDF (reference sequence). The DNA for the CDR3 is TGTGCCACCAGGCCCAGGGGCCTAGGGGGCTACACCTTC. This codes for CATRPRGLGGYTF.

The chain recombines TRBV28 with TRBJ2-7; D uncertain. CDR1 is MDHEN and CDR2 is SYDVKM in the germline V gene. With 5 bases removed from V and 6 bases from J, the gap between germline ends came to 11 bases. This CDR3 is 12 amino acids long. This chain's CDR3 is CASSAWGSEQYV. In nucleotides, the CDR3 is TGTGCCAGCAGTGCTTGGGGAAGCGAGCAGTACGTC.

Here the CDR3 DNA reads TGCGCCAGCAGCTTGTCGGGAGGGAGTAGTTATGAGCAGTTCTTC. Amino acids: CASSLSGGSSYEQFF. The chain uses TRBV5-1 and TRBJ2-1, with 8 positions matching TRBD2. The CDR3 has 15 residues. The V gene end was trimmed by 1 base and the J gene end by 8 bases; junction bases not matched to a gene: 8. Germline CDR1 and CDR2: SGHRS and YFSETQ.

The chain joins TRBV10-3 to TRBJ2-2; D ambiguous. CDR3 length: 15 amino acids. V was cut by 7 bases and J by 4 bases, with 16 bases left in between. Per the germline V gene, CDR1 is ENHRY and CDR2 is SYGVKD. CDR3 sequence reads: CAITVEDTPTGELFF. The CDR3 nucleotides are TGTGCCATCACCGTAGAAGACACTCCCACCGGGGAGCTGTTTTTT.

In this sample, this clonotype turned up a few times. The V call is TRBV18, the J call TRBJ2-3; D remains ambiguous. Germline assignment: CDR1 KGHSH and CDR2 LQKENI. This CDR3 comprises 16 residues. The V gene lost 3 bases and the J gene lost 1 base, with 14 bases spanning the gap. The CDR3 reads CASSPSLLGGTDTQYF. In DNA form, the CDR3 reads TGTGCCAGCTCACCCTCCTTGCTCGGAGGCACAGATACGCAGTATTTT.